The 27 T cell receptor beta chains below were found in one sample sequenced in a study of blood T cell repertoires in COVID-19. The table came from immunoSEQ multiplex PCR; TCRdb's copy has only in-frame clones and leaves some out. The sample holds 90,000 to 150,000 clones; around 89% are singletons and the top ten take roughly 19%. Specimen: peripheral blood. The receptor source for this set is a human donor with acute or convalescent COVID-19. The donor label of this sample is uncertain.

The chain carries TRBV27 and TRBJ2-2; 8 bases are shared with TRBD2. The V and J ends lost 4 bases and 5 bases, in that order; junction bases with no gene match: 9. The CDR3 totals 16 residues. CDR1 is MNHEY, CDR2 SMNVEV, per germline (reference sequence). The CDR3 loop reads CASSYPSGRGTGELFF. The CDR3 nucleotides read TGTGCCAGCAGTTACCCCAGCGGGAGAGGTACCGGGGAGCTGTTTTTT.

The chain links TRBV7-8 to TRBJ1-2; D gene unclear. V was cut by 5 bases and J by 6 bases, with 10 bases left in between. Germline CDR1 SGHVS, CDR2 FQNEAQ. The CDR3 runs to 12 residues. CDR3 sequence: CASSLDTDGYTF. As DNA, the CDR3 is TGTGCCAGCAGCCTTGACACCGATGGCTACACCTTC.

The CDR3 protein is CASSRQQNNSPLHF. For the CDR3, the DNA is TGTGCCAGCAGCCGACAGCAGAATAATTCACCCCTCCACTTT. The chain is built from TRBV25-1 and TRBJ1-6, with a weak D call TRBD1 (5 bases). The CDR3 totals 14 residues. Germline values: CDR1 MGHDK, CDR2 SYGVNS. Between the trimmed V and J ends, which lost 6 bases and 5 bases, there was a span of 11 bases.

This chain uses TRBV6-1 with TRBJ1-4; TRBD1 matches at 8 bases. The CDR3 extends over 14 amino acids. J gave up 8 bases and V 2 bases, and 4 bases lay outside the gene matches. Germline assignment: CDR1 MNHNS and CDR2 SASEGT. The DNA for the CDR3 is TGTGCCAGCAGTGAAAGGTGGACAGGGGAAAAACTGTTTTTT. This sequence encodes CASSERWTGEKLFF.

The gene calls are TRBV28 and TRBJ1-6, with D unclear. Trimming removed 9 bases at V and 2 bases at J, with 8 bases between. This CDR3 comprises 13 residues. From germline, CDR1 is MDHEN and CDR2 SYDVKM. CDR3 residues: CASSQAYNSPLHF. DNA for the CDR3: TGTGCCAGTTCCCAGGCCTATAATTCACCCCTCCACTTT.

The table lists this clone with a count of one. The chain links TRBV5-1 to TRBJ2-3; 8 bases are shared with TRBD2. The V and J ends lost 3 bases and 4 bases, in that order; junction bases with no gene match: 4. The CDR3 is 14 amino acids. CDR1 and CDR2 from the germline V gene are SGHRS and YFSETQ. The CDR3: CASSSGLVPDTQYF. The CDR3 DNA is TGCGCCAGCAGCTCGGGACTAGTCCCAGATACGCAGTATTTT.

V is TRBV9 and J is TRBJ1-2; TRBD1 agrees at 8 bases. The V and J ends lost 3 bases and 8 bases, in that order; junction bases with no gene match: 12. The CDR3 runs to 15 residues. Germline V gives CDR1 SGDLS, CDR2 YYNGEE. The CDR3 sequence is CASSGRDRSFGGYTF. In DNA form, the CDR3 reads TGTGCCAGCAGCGGGCGGGACAGGAGCTTTGGAGGCTACACCTTC.

The CDR3 is CSVETGRLNYGYTF. In DNA form, the CDR3 reads TGCAGCGTTGAGACAGGGCGCCTGAACTATGGCTACACCTTC. V and J are TRBV29-1 and TRBJ1-2; 7 positions match TRBD1. From germline, CDR1 is SQVTM and CDR2 ANQGSEA. The V and J ends lost 3 bases and 2 bases, in that order; junction bases with no gene match: 6. This CDR3 comprises 14 residues. Full variable domain (missing parts from reference TRBV29-1 and TRBJ1-2): SAVISQKPSRDICQRGTSLTIQCQVDSQVTMMFWYRQQPGQSLTLIATANQGSEATYESGFVIDKFPISRPNLTFSTLTVSNMSPEDSSIYLCSVETGRLNYGYTFGSGTRLTVV.

The chain has TRBV18 and TRBJ1-2; D unclear. V shed 3 bases and J shed 5 bases, with 16 bases lying between them. Germline V gene data show CDR1 as KGHSH and CDR2 as LQKENI. CDR3 size: 15 residues. This chain's CDR3 is CASSPSGLRGYGYTF. The CDR3 coding sequence is TGTGCCAGCTCACCCTCGGGCCTAAGAGGGTATGGCTACACCTTC.

The V call is TRBV3-1 (or the pseudogene TRBV3-2), the J call TRBJ2-4; a weak D match, TRBD1 (5 bases). The CDR3 consists of 17 residues. Per germline, CDR1 LGHDT and CDR2 YNNKEL (reference sequence). Trimming cost V 2 bases and J 2 bases, with 16 bases left between them. The CDR3 region is CASSQPPTVASKNIQYF. The CDR3 DNA sequence: TGTGCCAGCAGCCAACCTCCGACAGTCGCCTCCAAAAACATTCAGTACTTC.

This clone is medium-sized in the sample. The chain combines TRBV9 with TRBJ2-3; 11 bases agree with TRBD2. CDR1 is SGDLS and CDR2 is YYNGEE in the germline V gene. V was pared by 0 bases and J by 6 bases, with 9 bases of the junction left unmatched. CDR3 size: 17 residues. The CDR3 here is CASSVGQLAGGVDTQYF. The DNA for the CDR3 is TGTGCCAGCAGCGTAGGGCAGCTAGCGGGGGGTGTCGATACGCAGTATTTT.

This chain uses TRBV29-1 with TRBJ2-1; the match to TRBD2 covers 12 bases. This CDR3 contains 15 residues. Looked up from germline, CDR1 is SQVTM and CDR2 is ANQGSEA. V trimming: 4 bases; J trimming: 6 bases; junction bases outside the gene matches: 7. CDR3 amino acids: CSVVLLAGGSNEQFF. CDR3 sequence (DNA): TGCAGCGTTGTTCTCCTAGCGGGGGGGAGCAATGAGCAGTTCTTC.

The rearrangement joins TRBV28 to TRBJ1-2, with D hard to call. CDR3 length: 15 amino acids. Germline loops: CDR1 MDHEN, CDR2 SYDVKM. Trimming took 4 bases from V and 2 from J, leaving 14 bases between them. The CDR3 DNA reads TGTGCCAGCAGTTCCGGAATGGCGGGAAACTATGGCTACACCTTC. Translated: CASSSGMAGNYGYTF.

The gene calls are TRBV30 and TRBJ2-7; tentatively, D is TRBD2 (6 bases). This CDR3 comprises 13 residues. The V and J ends lost 2 bases and 6 bases respectively, with 14 bases between them. CDR1 GTSNPN and CDR2 SVGIG come from the germline V gene (reference sequence). The CDR3 is CAWSFLTGGEQYF. The CDR3 coding sequence is TGTGCCTGGAGTTTTCTGACCGGGGGCGAGCAGTACTTC.

In this sample, this clone turned up once. The CDR3, as DNA: TGTGCCAGCAGCCAAGGTTCCCAAACTGGCGAGCAGTACTTC. It encodes CASSQGSQTGEQYF. This rearrangement joins TRBV3-1 (or the pseudogene TRBV3-2) to TRBJ2-7; D unresolved. Trimming took off 1 base at V and 6 bases at J, with 13 bases between the two ends. The germline gives CDR1 LGHDT, CDR2 YNNKEL (reference sequence). The CDR3 has 14 residues.

The chain joins TRBV7-2 to TRBJ2-7; perhaps TRBD1 as D (5 bases). Trimming removed 2 bases from V and 3 bases from J, with 11 bases in between. Germline assignment: CDR1 SGHTA and CDR2 FQGNSA. The CDR3 runs 14 residues. CDR3 residues: CASSLSRGHYEQYF. CDR3 coding DNA: TGTGCCAGCAGCTTAAGTCGCGGACACTACGAGCAGTACTTC.

The J gene is TRBJ1-1, the V gene TRBV5-1, with 8 bases lining up with TRBD1. This CDR3 contains 17 residues. The V gene's germline CDR1 is SGHRS and CDR2 YFSETQ. Trimming at V came to 1 base and at J to 0 bases, leaving 8 bases not matched to a gene. DNA for the CDR3: TGCGCCAGCAGCTTGATAGCAGGGGGCCGGGTGAACACTGAAGCTTTCTTT. This sequence encodes CASSLIAGGRVNTEAFF.

The CDR3 coding sequence is TGTGCCAGCAGACGCCGGGACAGCCAAGAGACCCAGTACTTC. The encoded protein is CASRRRDSQETQYF. The V call is TRBV6-6, the J call TRBJ2-5, with 7 positions matching TRBD1. Germline CDR1 reads MNHNY; CDR2 reads SVGAGI (reference sequence). Germline trimming cut 6 bases from V and 1 base from J; bases unmatched to any gene: 5. The CDR3 loop spans 14 amino acids.

This clone was recorded only once. The chain recombines TRBV28 with TRBJ2-6; possibly TRBD2 for D (6 bases). The CDR3 length is 15 residues. In germline, CDR1 is MDHEN, CDR2 SYDVKM. The V end was cut by 6 bases, the J end by 0 bases, with 9 bases between. CDR3 amino acids: CASSRTISGANVLTF. The CDR3, as DNA: TGTGCCAGCAGCAGGACTATCTCTGGGGCCAACGTCCTGACTTTC.

This clone was recorded once. Additional DNA sequences in this sample encode the identical CDR3. The chain uses TRBV18 and TRBJ2-5; 8 nucleotides align to TRBD1. Germline V gene sequence: CDR1 KGHSH, CDR2 LQKENI. This CDR3 is 15 amino acids long. J gave up 5 bases and V 6 bases, and 11 bases lay outside the gene matches. CDR3: CASSQQGDAWETQYF. Here the CDR3 DNA reads TGTGCCAGCTCGCAACAGGGGGACGCGTGGGAGACCCAGTACTTC.

In this sample, this clone turned up once. The chain is built from TRBV5-6 and TRBJ1-2; possible D gene TRBD1, 5 bases. Trimming removed 5 bases at V and 8 bases at J, with 10 bases between. From germline, CDR1 is SGHDT and CDR2 YYEEEE. The length of the CDR3 is 11 residues. The CDR3, as DNA: TGTGCCAGCAGGTATCAGGGCGGCTACACCTTC. Its translation is CASRYQGGYTF. The whole variable domain, filled in from reference TRBV5-6 and TRBJ1-2, reads DAGVTQSPTHLIKTRGQQVTLRCSPKSGHDTVSWYQQALGQGPQFIFQYYEEEERQRGNFPDRFSGHQFPNYSSELNVNALLLGDSALYLCASRYQGGYTFGSGTRLTVV.

This chain uses TRBV16 with TRBJ1-4, with D unclear. This CDR3 is built from 11 residues. V lost 3 bases and J lost 8, with 4 bases in between. Germline CDR1 is KGHSY and CDR2 is FQNENV. CDR3 sequence: CASSHGEKLFF. The CDR3 region has the DNA TGTGCCAGCAGCCACGGGGAAAAACTGTTTTTT.

The chain carries TRBV30 and TRBJ1-5; TRBD1 is a possible D gene (6 bases). Germline CDR1 and CDR2: GTSNPN and SVGIG (reference sequence). Trimming took 4 bases from V and 0 from J, leaving 19 bases between them. CDR3 length: 17 residues. CDR3 region: CAWTPGRTDNSNQPQHF. The CDR3, as DNA: TGTGCCTGGACCCCCGGACGGACAGATAATAGCAATCAGCCCCAGCATTTT.

V is TRBV7-8 and J is TRBJ2-7; TRBD1 is a possible D gene (7 bases). Germline values: CDR1 SGHVS, CDR2 FQNEAQ. The germline V and J ends were trimmed by 5 bases and 7 bases, with 15 bases remaining between them. This CDR3 contains 13 residues. The DNA of the CDR3 is TGTGCCAGCAGCCTCGCAGGGGGGCGGGAGCAGTACTTC. Translated: CASSLAGGREQYF.

The chain uses TRBV7-2 and TRBJ2-3; possibly TRBD2 for D (6 bases). V lost 4 bases and J 1 base, leaving 15 bases between the germline ends. The CDR3 sequence is 16 residues long. Germline V gene data show CDR1 as SGHTA and CDR2 as FQGNSA. The CDR3 reads CASSSSGSRRTDTQYF. The CDR3 bases are TGTGCCAGCAGCTCCTCCGGGAGCCGACGCACAGATACGCAGTATTTT.

The chain links TRBV7-2 to TRBJ1-5; no reliable D call. V was cut by 2 bases and J by 6 bases, with 11 bases left in between. The CDR3 is 14 residues long. Germline V gene data show CDR1 as SGHTA and CDR2 as FQGNSA. This CDR3 reads CASSLYEFSQPQHF. The CDR3 region has the DNA TGTGCCAGCAGCTTATACGAGTTCTCTCAGCCCCAGCATTTT.

The chain links TRBV6-6 to TRBJ1-1; TRBD1 might be the D (5 bases). The CDR3 runs 15 residues. CDR1 and CDR2 from the germline V gene are MNHNY and SVGAGI (reference sequence). V was cut by 2 bases and J by 4 bases, with 14 bases left in between. This CDR3 reads CASSYQGQGSTEAFF. The DNA for the CDR3 is TGTGCCAGCAGTTACCAAGGGCAGGGAAGCACTGAAGCTTTCTTT.